Sequencing of this TCR beta chain was carried out in a study of cytomegalovirus exposure and HLA in healthy donors. The CDR3 is 13 amino acids. CDR1 is GTSNPN and CDR2 is SVGIG in the germline V gene (reference sequence). Trimming pared 2 bases from V and 4 bases from J, leaving 9 bases between. Primers for the PCR totalled 60 Vbeta and 13 Jbeta. In the original processing: As a later analysis found, there were 80 million to 90 million unique TCR beta chains, of which roughly 11 million were shared. The assay was immunoSEQ multiplex PCR, and TCRdb's table has in-frame clones only and misses some. The D gene and trimming were derived from the DNA, and the V and J assignments and clone size from that table. The sample lists tens of thousands of clones, approximately 68% seen once, with under 25% in the top ten.

The sequence came from a woman between 45 and 60 years old in good health and CMV-seropositive. The gene calls are TRBV30 and TRBJ1-5; no definite D call. Sample: PBMCs. CDR3: CAWSPTSNQPQHF. As DNA, the CDR3 is TGTGCCTGGAGTCCGACTTCTAATCAGCCCCAGCATTTT. The complete variable domain, with remaining parts taken from reference TRBV30 and TRBJ1-5, reads SQTIHQWPATLVQPVGSPLSLECTVEGTSNPNLYWYRQAAGRGLQLLFYSVGIGQISSEVPQNLSASRPQDRQFILSSKKLLLSDSGFYLCAWSPTSNQPQHFGDGTRLSIL.